This T cell receptor beta chain was profiled in a study of T cell changes during pregnancy in multiple sclerosis. The germline V gene has CDR1 LNHDA and CDR2 SQIVND (reference sequence). There are 16 residues in the CDR3. The junction had 12 bases not matched to a gene; V was cut back by 9 bases and J by 1 base. Sequenced by immunoSEQ multiplex PCR; TCRdb stores in-frame clones only, minus some. The repertoire consists of around 60,000 clones, with around 90% occurring once and the leading ten covering about 0.49%. This clonotype was obtained from a female donor in good health, enrolled as a control in a pregnancy study. The gene calls are TRBV19 and TRBJ1-3, with TRBD1 identical over 7 bases. The specimen comprised CD4+ T cells from peripheral blood mononuclear cells, sampled after pregnancy. The CDR3 DNA reads TGTGCCAGCCAACGGGACAGTACCCAATCTGGAAACACCATATATTTT. The encoded protein is CASQRDSTQSGNTIYF. The full variable domain, in which reference TRBV19 and TRBJ1-3 provide the parts outside the CDR3, is DGGITQSPKYLFRKEGQNVTLSCEQNLNHDAMYWYRQDPGQGLRLIYYSQIVNDFQKGDIAEGYSVSREKKESFPLTVTSAQKNPTAFYLCASQRDSTQSGNTIYFGEGSWLTVV.